These 18 T cell receptor beta chains were all obtained from the same sample, sequenced in a study of breast tumors, draining lymph nodes, adjacent tissues. TCRdb re-called the multiplex PCR reads with MiXCR, one entry per CDR3 protein. The sample has roughly 70,000 distinct CDR3 sequences; 40% to 45% are singletons. Source material: breast tumor tissue. These receptors all stem from a female donor with breast cancer. Some clones in this sample may be carry-over from other donors' samples.

Comments on this clonotype: Without the conserved terminal phenylalanine or tryptophan, this CDR3 likely stems from a read error. The chain is built from TRBV7-2 and TRBJ1-2; D gene uncertain. V lost 3 bases to trimming and J lost 8 bases, with 13 bases between them. The CDR3 has 13 amino acids. Germline CDR1 SGHTA, CDR2 FQGNSA. DNA for the CDR3: TGTGCCAGCAGCTTGGGTGGGGTCGACGGCTACACCTCC. It codes for CASSLGGVDGYTS.

By share of the sample, this clonotype is medium-sized (0.01 to 0.1%). The chain combines TRBV2 with TRBJ2-5; no clear D gene. V dropped 7 bases and J dropped 7 bases, with 16 bases sitting between them. Germline V CDR1 and CDR2: SNHLY, FYNNEI. The CDR3 has 13 amino acids. The CDR3 reads CASTGATKGTQYF. The DNA for the CDR3 is TGTGCCAGCACCGGAGCCACCAAAGGGACCCAGTACTTC.

Ten or more counts support this clonotype. The V gene is TRBV11-3, the J gene TRBJ2-1, with 7 bases aligning to TRBD2. This CDR3 has 15 amino acids. The germline V gene has CDR1 SGHNT and CDR2 YENEEA. V dropped 5 bases and J dropped 0; count of bases not matched to a gene: 4. DNA of the CDR3: TGTGCCAGCAGCGGGGGGGGGGGCTCCTACAATGAGCAGTTCTTC. Amino acids: CASSGGGGSYNEQFF.

This chain links TRBV12-3 or TRBV12-4 with TRBJ2-1; D is uncertain. The germline V and J ends were trimmed by 6 bases and 12 bases, with 24 bases remaining between them. This CDR3 has 15 residues. The CDR3, as DNA: TGTGCCAGCAGCTTAATCGGTCGGAGCGAGATCGGGCAGTTCTTC. Translated, it gives CASSLIGRSEIGQFF.

The chain joins TRBV20-1 to TRBJ2-1; D gene uncertain. CDR3 length: 15 residues. V was cut by 3 bases and J by 5 bases, with 17 bases left in between. From germline, CDR1 is DFQATT and CDR2 SNEGSKA (reference sequence). CDR3 in DNA: TGCAGTGCTAGGGGGATGGGAAAGACCAACAATGAGCAGTTCTTC. Protein sequence: CSARGMGKTNNEQFF.

V and J are TRBV9 and TRBJ2-1, with TRBD2 as a possible D gene (7 bases). CDR1 and CDR2 from the germline V gene are SGDLS and YYNGEE. This CDR3 spans 17 amino acids. The V gene lost 0 bases and the J gene lost 5 bases, with 18 bases spanning the gap. CDR3 nucleotide sequence: TGTGCCAGCAGCGTAGGTATAGGGGGGGCCTACAACAATGAGCAGTTCTTC. It translates to CASSVGIGGAYNNEQFF.

This clonotype occurred many times. Just one base apart from a much larger clone, this may be a read error. V usage is TRBV5-5 and J usage is TRBJ1-6; D remains unclear. Germline CDR1 and CDR2: SGHKS and YYEKEE (reference sequence). The CDR3 extends over 13 amino acids. V was clipped by 1 base and J by 9 bases, with 8 bases between them. The CDR3 sequence: CASSLRVASPLHF. CDR3 nucleotide sequence: TGTGCCAGCAGCTTGAGGGTGGCTTCACCCCTCCACTTT.

By share, this clonotype counts as medium-sized (0.01 to 0.1%). The chain uses TRBV3-1 and TRBJ2-3; D is uncertain. The CDR3 is made up of 14 amino acids. V was cut by 3 bases and J by 5 bases, with 12 bases left in between. Germline V gene data show CDR1 as LGHDT and CDR2 as YNNKEL (reference sequence). The CDR3, as DNA: TGTGCCAGCAGCCAGTTCCCCTGGAGAGATACGCAGTATTTT. It yields the protein CASSQFPWRDTQYF.

This clonotype was detected ten times or more. The chain is built from TRBV25-1 and TRBJ2-1, with 9 bases fitting TRBD2. Germline V gene data show CDR1 as MGHDK and CDR2 as SYGVNS. The CDR3 has 17 residues. J lost 4 bases, V lost 5 bases, and 12 bases had no gene match. The CDR3, as DNA: TGTGCCAGCAGTTCGGATAGCGGGGGCGGAACGTACAATGAGCAGTTCTTC. Protein: CASSSDSGGGTYNEQFF.

Comment on this clonotype: Given the absence of the conserved phenylalanine or tryptophan at the CDR3 end, a read error is likely. The chain employs TRBV7-8 and TRBJ2-5; no clear D. Germline CDR1 is SGHVS and CDR2 is FQNEAQ. V was trimmed by 8 bases and J by 4 bases, leaving 20 bases between them. The CDR3 covers 15 residues. In nucleotides, the CDR3 is TGTGCCAGCGACATTCCGCTTGGAGCCTCAGAGACCCAGTACTCC. Amino acid sequence: CASDIPLGASETQYS.

V is TRBV20-1 and J is TRBJ2-3; D gene uncertain. CDR1 and CDR2 (germline): DFQATT, SNEGSKA (reference sequence). V was trimmed by 1 base and J by 10 bases, leaving 3 bases between them. This CDR3 comprises 9 residues. CDR3 amino acids: CSARGAQYF. CDR3 bases: TGCAGTGCTAGAGGTGCGCAGTATTTT.

The chain joins TRBV9 to TRBJ2-5; D possibly corresponds to TRBD2 (7 bases). Germline V CDR1 and CDR2: SGDLS, YYNGEE. Trimming took 0 bases from V and 5 from J, leaving 17 bases between them. The CDR3 is 16 amino acids. The CDR3 nucleotides read TGTGCCAGCAGCGTAGGTATAGGGGCGGGGGCGGAGACCCAGTACTTC. It specifies CASSVGIGAGAETQYF.

This clonotype appeared many times. The chain carries TRBV10-3 and TRBJ2-4; D is possibly TRBD2 (6 bases). The CDR3 has 16 residues. Germline V gives CDR1 ENHRY, CDR2 SYGVKD. The V end lost 3 bases, the J end lost 5 bases, and 17 bases lay between the germline ends. CDR3 DNA: TGTGCCATCAGTGAAGGGACTGGGGCAGGAGAAAACATTCAGTACTTC. Residues: CAISEGTGAGENIQYF.

On this clonotype: A much larger clone sits a single nucleotide away, making a read error possible. The chain combines TRBV11-3 with TRBJ2-5; 7 nucleotides align to TRBD2. The CDR3 extends over 16 amino acids. V gave up 1 base and J gave up 2 bases; unmatched junction bases: 7. The germline V gene has CDR1 SGHNT and CDR2 YENEEA. CDR3 sequence reads: CASSLGGGANQETQYF. DNA for the CDR3: TGTGCCAGCAGCTTAGGGGGAGGGGCAAATCAAGAGACCCAGTACTTC. The full variable domain, in which reference TRBV11-3 and TRBJ2-5 provide the parts outside the CDR3, is EAGVVQSPRYKIIEKKQPVAFWCNPISGHNTLYWYLQNLGQGPELLIRYENEEAVDDSQLPKDRFSAERLKGVDSTLKIQPAELGDSAVYLCASSLGGGANQETQYFGPGTRLLVL.

In this sample, this clonotype turned up many times. This chain joins TRBV9 and TRBJ2-1; 9 nucleotides match TRBD1. Trimming removed 0 bases from V and 3 bases from J; junction bases left unmatched: 13. The CDR3 spans 19 residues. Germline CDR1 and CDR2: SGDLS and YYNGEE. The CDR3 protein is CASSVGGGGGQGIYNEQFF. CDR3 in DNA: TGTGCCAGCAGCGTAGGAGGGGGGGGGGGACAGGGAATCTACAATGAGCAGTTCTTC.

The rearrangement joins TRBV19 to TRBJ2-2; a possible D gene is TRBD1 (5 bases). The J call may be mistaken, given a closer DNA end match to TRBJ1-1. Per germline, CDR1 LNHDA and CDR2 SQIVND (reference sequence). This CDR3 is built from 14 residues. CDR3 residues: CASIPTARSLGAFF. Here the CDR3 DNA reads TGTGCCAGTATCCCGACAGCCAGATCTTTAGGAGCTTTCTTT.

CDR3 DNA: TGTGCCAGTAGTATAAGGGCGGGCTACACCTTC. Translated, it gives CASSIRAGYTF. The V call is TRBV19, the J call TRBJ1-2; no definite D call. Between the trimmed V and J ends, which lost 2 bases and 8 bases, there was a span of 6 bases. Per germline, CDR1 LNHDA and CDR2 SQIVND (reference sequence). This CDR3 region has 11 residues. The full variable domain, completed using reference TRBV19 and TRBJ1-2, is DGGITQSPKYLFRKEGQNVTLSCEQNLNHDAMYWYRQDPGQGLRLIYYSQIVNDFQKGDIAEGYSVSREKKESFPLTVTSAQKNPTAFYLCASSIRAGYTFGSGTRLTVV.

This clonotype was seen repeatedly, ten times or more. The rearrangement uses TRBV7-2 and TRBJ2-7; no clear D gene. V lost 1 base and J lost 0, with 7 bases in between. CDR1 is SGHTA, CDR2 FQGNSA, per germline. This CDR3 comprises 14 residues. The CDR3 sequence is CASSLVSSSYEQYF. The CDR3 nucleotides read TGTGCCAGCAGCTTAGTCAGCAGCTCCTACGAGCAGTACTTC.